This T cell receptor beta chain was obtained from a study of T cell changes during pregnancy in multiple sclerosis. Germline lookup yields CDR1 MNHEY and CDR2 SVGAGI. Between the trimmed V and J ends, which lost 1 base and 7 bases, there was a span of 13 bases. This CDR3 is 14 amino acids long. Sequenced by immunoSEQ multiplex PCR; TCRdb stores in-frame clones only, minus some. The table has around 43,000 clones, roughly 93% seen once. The specimen comprised CD4+ T cells from peripheral blood mononuclear cells, sampled before pregnancy. The TCR was taken from a female donor with multiple sclerosis, enrolled in a pregnancy study. The rearrangement joins TRBV6-5 to TRBJ1-2; no clear D gene. The CDR3 region is CASSYYDQRGGYTF. DNA of the CDR3: TGTGCCAGCAGTTACTATGACCAGAGAGGTGGCTACACCTTC.